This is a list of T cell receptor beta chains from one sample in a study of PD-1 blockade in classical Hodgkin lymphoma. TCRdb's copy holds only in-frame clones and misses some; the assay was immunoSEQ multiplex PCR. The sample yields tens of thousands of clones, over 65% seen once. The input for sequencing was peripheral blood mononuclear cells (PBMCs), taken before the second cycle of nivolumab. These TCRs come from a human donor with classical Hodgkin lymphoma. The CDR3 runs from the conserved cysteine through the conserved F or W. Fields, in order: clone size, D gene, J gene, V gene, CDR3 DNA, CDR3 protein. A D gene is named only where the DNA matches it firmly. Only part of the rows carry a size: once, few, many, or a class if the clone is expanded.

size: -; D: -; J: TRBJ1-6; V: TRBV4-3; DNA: TGCGCCAGCAGCCAGGGGGCTATCAGTTCACCCCTCCACTTT; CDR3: CASSQGAISSPLHF
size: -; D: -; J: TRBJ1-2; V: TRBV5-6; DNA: TGTGCCAGCAGCTTGGATTGGGGGGTGGTTAGCGGCTACACCTTC; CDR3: CASSLDWGVVSGYTF
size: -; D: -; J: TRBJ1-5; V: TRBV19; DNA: TGTGCCAGTACGCCAGGGCCAAGCAATCAGCCCCAGCATTTT; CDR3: CASTPGPSNQPQHF
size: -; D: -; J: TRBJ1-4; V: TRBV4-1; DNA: TGCGCCAGCAGCCAAGGTTTGCTCCGTCCCAGGGGCAATGAAAAACTGTTTTTT; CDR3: CASSQGLLRPRGNEKLFF
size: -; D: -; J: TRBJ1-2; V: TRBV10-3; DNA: TGTGCCATCAGTTTGGCTCGGGCGGTGAAAGGCTACACCTTC; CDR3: CAISLARAVKGYTF
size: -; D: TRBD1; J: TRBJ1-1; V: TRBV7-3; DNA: TGTGCCAGTACAGGGGGCCGGAACACTGAAGCTTTCTTT; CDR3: CASTGGRNTEAFF
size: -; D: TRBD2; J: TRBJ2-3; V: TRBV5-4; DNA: TGTGCCAGCAGCTTGAGACTAGCGGGGGGAGGGACAGATACGCAGTATTTT; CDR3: CASSLRLAGGGTDTQYF
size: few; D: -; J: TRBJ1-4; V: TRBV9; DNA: TGTGCCAGCAGCGTAGATCAGGGGCAACGCCTGTTTTTT; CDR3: CASSVDQGQRLFF
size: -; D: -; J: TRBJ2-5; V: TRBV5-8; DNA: TGTGCCAGCAGCTTGGGGCAGGGAACTGGGGAGACCCAGTACTTC; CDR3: CASSLGQGTGETQYF
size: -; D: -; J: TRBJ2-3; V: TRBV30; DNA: TGTGCCTGGAGTGTTTCAGATACGCAGTATTTT; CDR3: CAWSVSDTQYF
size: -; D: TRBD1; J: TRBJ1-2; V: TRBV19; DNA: TGTGCCAGTAGACAGGGGGCGCGTAGCTACACCTTC; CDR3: CASRQGARSYTF
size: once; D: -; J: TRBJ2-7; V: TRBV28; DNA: TGTGCCAGCATGTCATCCCTAGGCGAGCAGTACTTC; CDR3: CASMSSLGEQYF
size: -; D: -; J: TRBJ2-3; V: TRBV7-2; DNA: TGTGCCAGCAGCTTAGCCACGGGCCCAGGGGGCACAGATACGCAGTATTTT; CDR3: CASSLATGPGGTDTQYF
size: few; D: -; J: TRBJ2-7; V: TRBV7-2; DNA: TGTGCCAGCAGCCGGCGTGGCGAGCAGTACTTC; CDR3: CASSRRGEQYF
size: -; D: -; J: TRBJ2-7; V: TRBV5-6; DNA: TGTGCCAGCAGCTTGGAGGGGGCGGGGGACGAGCAGTACTTC; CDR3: CASSLEGAGDEQYF
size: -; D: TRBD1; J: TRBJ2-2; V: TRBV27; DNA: TGTGCCAGCAGTTTATCTCGGACAGGGGATTCCACCGGGGAGCTGTTTTTT; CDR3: CASSLSRTGDSTGELFF
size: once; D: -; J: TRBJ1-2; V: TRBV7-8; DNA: TGTGCCAGCAGCCCCCAGGGTTCGGGCTACACCTTC; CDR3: CASSPQGSGYTF
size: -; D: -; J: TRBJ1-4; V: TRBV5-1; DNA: TGCGCCACCTTGCAGGGCTTGGCTGGTGAAAAACTGTTTTTT; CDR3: CATLQGLAGEKLFF
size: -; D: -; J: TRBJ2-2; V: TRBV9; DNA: TGTGCCAGCAGCGTAAGGGGGGACGGGGAGCTGTTTTTT; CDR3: CASSVRGDGELFF
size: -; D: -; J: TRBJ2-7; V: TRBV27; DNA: TGTGCCAGCAGTTTGTCAGGGGCCACCTACGAGCAGTACTTC; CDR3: CASSLSGATYEQYF
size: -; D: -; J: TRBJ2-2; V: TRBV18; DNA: TGTGCCAGCTCACCAGATACTTCGGGGGCCGGGGAGCTGTTTTTT; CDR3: CASSPDTSGAGELFF